Sequencing of this T cell receptor beta chain was carried out in a study of neurological immune-mediated disorders. This clonotype has a count of ten or more. MiXCR, run by TCRdb on the 5' RACE reads, gives a single entry per CDR3 protein. The data show roughly 100,000 distinct CDR3 sequences, with roughly 3.5% seen just once and roughly 6% held by the top ten. The source material was PBMCs. The TCR comes from a woman between 18 and 30 years old with multiple sclerosis.

CDR3 coding DNA: TGCAGTGCTAGAGATCCCAGAAATGAAAAACTGTTTTTT. It specifies CSARDPRNEKLFF. This chain joins TRBV20-1 and TRBJ1-4; D is unclear. This CDR3 has 13 residues. Germline assignment: CDR1 DFQATT and CDR2 SNEGSKA (reference sequence). Trimming removed 0 bases from V and 5 bases from J, with 7 bases in between.